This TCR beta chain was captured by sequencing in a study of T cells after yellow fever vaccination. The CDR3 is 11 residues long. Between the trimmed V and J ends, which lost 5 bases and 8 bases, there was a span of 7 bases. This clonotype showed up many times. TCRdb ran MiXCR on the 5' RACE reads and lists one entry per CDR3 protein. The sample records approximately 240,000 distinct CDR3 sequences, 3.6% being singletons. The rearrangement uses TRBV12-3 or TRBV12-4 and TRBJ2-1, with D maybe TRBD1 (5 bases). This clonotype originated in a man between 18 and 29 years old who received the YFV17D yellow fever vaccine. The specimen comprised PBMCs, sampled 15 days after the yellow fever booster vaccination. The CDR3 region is CASSRTHEQFF. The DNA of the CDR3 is TGTGCCAGCAGTAGGACACATGAGCAGTTCTTC.